The 27 T cell receptor beta chains in this list originate from one sample, sequenced in a study of tumor-infiltrating lymphocytes in primary liver carcinoma. Between about 17 and 34 mg of unsorted bulk tissue served as the source from which RNA and DNA were co-extracted. TCR beta cDNA was prepared out of approximately 470 ng total RNA by means of a constant-region primer. Slightly modified ARM-PCR with three nested multiplex PCR rounds yielded TCR beta libraries. Researchers ran the first two PCR rounds for roughly 11 cycles each with TRBV1-TRBV30 forward primers and a C-beta reverse primer. Each CDR3 protein is one row after TCRdb ran MiXCR on the multiplex PCR reads. The sample holds approximately 79,000 distinct CDR3 sequences, roughly three quarters seen once. What was sequenced was liver tumor tissue from sampling region 4. Subset defined: tumor region T4, right-lateral pole. The source is a man between 35 and 55 years old with primary liver carcinoma and hepatitis B virus infection.

This clonotype has only a few counts. A read error may produce the germline difference seen at one junction end. J is TRBJ2-1 and V is TRBV19, with TRBD2 matching 7 bases. Germline V gene lookup returns CDR1 LNHDA and CDR2 SQIVND (reference sequence). The CDR3 is 14 residues long. CDR3 in DNA: TGTGTCAGTAGTATACGGGAGGATGACAATGAGCAGTTCTTC. Its translation is CVSSIREDDNEQFF.

At least ten counts were recorded for this clonotype. V usage is TRBV30 and J usage is TRBJ2-2; D is undetermined. The CDR3 is 13 amino acids. V lost 3 bases and J 7 bases, leaving 12 bases between the germline ends. Germline V lookup: CDR1 GTSNPN, CDR2 SVGIG (reference sequence). DNA of the CDR3: TGTGCCTGGAGGCTCCTTACTCACGGGGAGCTGTTTTTT. It translates to CAWRLLTHGELFF. Supplemented by reference TRBV30 and TRBJ2-2, the full variable domain reads SQTIHQWPATLVQPVGSPLSLECTVEGTSNPNLYWYRQAAGRGLQLLFYSVGIGQISSEVPQNLSASRPQDRQFILSSKKLLLSDSGFYLCAWRLLTHGELFFGEGSRLTVL.

The CDR3 DNA follows: TGCAGCATTGGGAGACTAGCGGACAATGAGCAGTTCTTC. Translated: CSIGRLADNEQFF. The rearrangement links TRBV29-1 to TRBJ2-1, with 9 bases fitting TRBD2. With 8 bases clipped from V and 5 bases from J, the junction kept 7 bases outside the gene matches. Per the germline V gene, CDR1 is SQVTM and CDR2 is ANQGSEA. The CDR3 runs to 13 residues.

There are many counts of this clonotype. The chain links TRBV4-1 to TRBJ1-5, with D tentatively TRBD1 (5 bases). V dropped 2 bases and J dropped 2 bases, with 10 bases sitting between them. Germline V CDR1 and CDR2: MGHRA, YSYEKL. The CDR3 is made up of 15 amino acids. CDR3 residues: CASSQQGGGNQPQHF. CDR3 coding DNA: TGCGCCAGCAGCCAACAGGGAGGCGGCAATCAGCCCCAGCATTTT.

As concerns this clonotype: One junction end disagrees with the germline gene, perhaps due to a read error. CDR3 coding DNA: TGTGCCAACAGCTTGGCCGACAACTATGGCTACGCCTTC. It yields the protein CANSLADNYGYAF. The chain joins TRBV5-4 to TRBJ1-2, with unresolved D. This CDR3 comprises 13 residues. Germline V gives CDR1 SGHNT, CDR2 YYREEE (reference sequence). Full variable domain (rest looked up from reference TRBV5-4 and TRBJ1-2): ETGVTQSPTHLIKTRGQQVTLRCSSQSGHNTVSWYQQALGQGPQFIFQYYREEENGRGNFPPRFSGLQFPNYSSELNVNALELDDSALYLCANSLADNYGYAFGSGTRLTVV.

This clonotype was picked up many times. The rearrangement uses TRBV9 and TRBJ2-5; D uncertain. Germline V CDR1 and CDR2: SGDLS, YYNGEE. The CDR3 covers 13 residues. The V and J ends lost 4 bases and 2 bases respectively, with 9 bases between them. The CDR3 spells CASSLGVQETQYF. Here the CDR3 DNA reads TGTGCCAGCAGCCTGGGCGTACAAGAGACCCAGTACTTC.

On this clonotype itself: Compared with germline, one end of the junction differs, possibly owing to a read error. The chain uses TRBV7-9 and TRBJ2-7; TRBD1 might be the D (5 bases). Per germline, CDR1 SEHNR and CDR2 FQNEAQ (reference sequence). This CDR3 comprises 13 residues. The CDR3 here is CASSPRASDEQYF. The CDR3 nucleotides read TGTGCCAGCAGCCCCAGGGCTTCCGACGAGCAATACTTC.

The V gene is TRBV10-2, the J gene TRBJ2-1, with D unclear. Germline V gene sequence: CDR1 WSHSY, CDR2 SAAADI. V lost 4 bases to trimming and J lost 9 bases, with 19 bases between them. The length of the CDR3 is 15 residues. The DNA of the CDR3 is TGCGCCAGCAGTGGGTCCGGTGTCGGGCAAGGTGAGCAGTTCTTC. Residues: CASSGSGVGQGEQFF.

About this clonotype: This may stem from a read error, because a much larger clone lies one nucleotide away. The chain is built from TRBV5-6 and TRBJ2-7; 12 bases line up with TRBD2. V dropped 4 bases and J dropped 3; count of bases not matched to a gene: 5. The V gene's germline CDR1 is SGHDT and CDR2 YYEEEE. The CDR3 totals 15 residues. The CDR3 region is CASSLGLAGYYEQYF. The CDR3 bases are TGTGCCAGCAGCCTCGGACTAGCGGGGTACTACGAGCAGTACTTC.

Worth noting for this clonotype: The conserved phenylalanine or tryptophan normally closing the CDR3 is absent here, so this likely arose from a read error. No DNA is shown, since the ends of the CDR3 on it are uncertain; the CDR3 is the one TCRdb lists. The chain links TRBV11-2 to TRBJ2-1; the table calls TRBD2, which could not be checked here. The CDR3 length is 12 residues, termini included. Germline V lookup: CDR1 SGHAT, CDR2 FQNNGV. The CDR3 loop is CASSLVGSEQFS.

The rearrangement uses TRBV6-2 or TRBV6-3 and TRBJ2-7, with TRBD2 matching 10 bases. Trimming took 4 bases from V and 3 from J; bases not matched to a gene: 15. CDR3 size: 18 residues. Germline CDR1 reads MNHEY; CDR2 reads SVGEGT. CDR3 sequence reads: CASSSYRGMLAGDYEQYF. The CDR3 bases are TGTGCCAGCAGTTCGTACAGGGGGATGCTAGCGGGAGACTACGAGCAGTACTTC.

Comment on this clonotype: Possible read error: a much larger clone is one base away. J is TRBJ2-5 and V is TRBV5-1, with D tentatively TRBD2 (6 bases). Germline values: CDR1 SGHRS, CDR2 YFSETQ. The CDR3 is 17 amino acids. CDR3 protein: CASSLEEIRGSQEAQYF. The CDR3, as DNA: TGCGCCAGCAGCTTGGAGGAAATTCGGGGGAGCCAAGAGGCCCAGTACTTC. Variable domain in full (rest from reference TRBV5-1 and TRBJ2-5): KAGVTQTPRYLIKTRGQQVTLSCSPISGHRSVSWYQQTPGQGLQFLFEYFSETQRNKGNFPGRFSGRQFSNSRSEMNVSTLELGDSALYLCASSLEEIRGSQEAQYFGPGTRLLVL.

The rearrangement uses TRBV7-2 and TRBJ2-2; no firm D call. The CDR3 totals 14 residues. The germline V gene has CDR1 SGHTA and CDR2 FQGNSA. Trimming removed 5 bases at V and 4 bases at J, with 11 bases between. CDR3 DNA sequence: TGTGCCAGCAGCCTTAACCGGGCCACCGGGGAGCTGTTTTTT. Translating gives CASSLNRATGELFF.

This clonotype was seen only once. One end of the junction varies from germline; a read error may be responsible. The CDR3, as DNA: TGCGCCAGCAGCCCCGACCGGTCGACCAGACCTTACGAGCAGTCCTTC. Residues: CASSPDRSTRPYEQSF. The chain has TRBV4-1 and TRBJ2-7, with D unclear. Germline V CDR1 and CDR2: MGHRA, YSYEKL. The CDR3 runs 16 residues.

In its sample, this clonotype is medium-sized. The chain carries TRBV12-3 or TRBV12-4 and TRBJ2-7, with D hard to call. This CDR3 is 14 amino acids long. V was cut by 1 base and J by 0 bases, with 7 bases left in between. CDR3 DNA sequence: TGTGCCAGCAGTTTAGACCCTAGCTCCTACGAGCAGTACTTC. Protein sequence: CASSLDPSSYEQYF.

A remark on this clonotype: This sequence may be a read error, since a much larger clone differs from it by one base. This rearrangement joins TRBV2 to TRBJ2-3; 13 nucleotides line up with TRBD2. V shed 8 bases, J shed 13 bases, and the junction held 15 bases outside the gene matches. Germline V CDR1 and CDR2: SNHLY, FYNNEI. The CDR3 spans 15 residues. For the CDR3, the DNA is TGTGCCAGCCAAGATCGACTAGCGGGAGGATTACCCAAGTATTTT. Translating gives CASQDRLAGGLPKYF.

As concerns this clonotype: An end of the junction does not agree with germline; a read error may underlie this. The chain links TRBV11-2 to TRBJ2-3; TRBD2 is a possible D gene (6 bases). Germline lookup yields CDR1 SGHAT and CDR2 FQNNGV. The CDR3 totals 15 residues. CDR3: CARSLGLGGSDTQYF. In DNA form, the CDR3 reads TGTGCCAGAAGCTTAGGATTGGGAGGCTCAGATACGCAGTATTTT.

Notes on this clonotype: Given a much more abundant clone one base away, this may be a read error. The V call is TRBV25-1, the J call TRBJ1-1; weak D call: TRBD1 (5 bases). Germline values: CDR1 MGHDK, CDR2 SYGVNS. This CDR3 contains 11 residues. CDR3 DNA: TGTGTCACGCGGGGGGACACTGAAGCTTTCTTT. It specifies CVTRGDTEAFF. Complete variable domain (other parts from reference TRBV25-1 and TRBJ1-1): EADIYQTPRYLVIGTGKKITLECSQTMGHDKMYWYQQDPGMELHLIHYSYGVNSTEKGDLSSESTVSRIRTEHFPLTLESARPSHTSQYLCVTRGDTEAFFGQGTRLTVV.

In the case of this clonotype: A read error may account for a junction end that differs from germline. The chain employs TRBV20-1 and TRBJ1-5; D is perhaps TRBD1 (6 bases). The CDR3 has 13 amino acids. The V gene's germline CDR1 is DFQATT and CDR2 SNEGSKA (reference sequence). DNA for the CDR3: TGCAGTGATGCAGGAGGGGGAAATCTGCCCCAGCATTTT. The encoded protein is CSDAGGGNLPQHF.

To note about this clonotype: The junction differs from germline at one of its ends, possibly a read error. The rearrangement links TRBV5-5 to TRBJ2-7, with D perhaps matching TRBD1 (6 bases). The CDR3 runs 14 residues. Germline assignment: CDR1 SGHKS and CDR2 YYEKEE (reference sequence). The CDR3 is CPSSYRVGPYEQYF. Here the CDR3 DNA reads TGTCCCAGCAGCTACAGGGTTGGGCCCTACGAACAGTACTTC.

The V and J genes are TRBV4-1 and TRBJ2-5, with 7 nucleotides matching TRBD1. This CDR3 is 15 amino acids long. Trimming cost V 9 bases and J 1 base; bases outside gene matches: 11. Germline assignment: CDR1 MGHRA and CDR2 YSYEKL. The CDR3 loop is CASNQDSGGQETQYF. CDR3 bases: TGCGCCAGTAACCAAGATTCAGGGGGCCAAGAGACCCAGTACTTC.

This clonotype was seen a handful of times. The rearrangement links TRBV18 to TRBJ2-1; D is perhaps TRBD1 or TRBD2 (6 bases each). Germline CDR1 reads KGHSH; CDR2 reads LQKENI. The V end was cut by 3 bases, the J end by 2 bases, with 14 bases between. The CDR3 consists of 16 residues. CDR3 sequence: CASSPRGTTTYNEQFF. The CDR3 nucleotides read TGTGCCAGCTCACCCCGCGGGACAACAACCTACAATGAGCAGTTCTTC.

Comment on this clonotype: One junction end does not reproduce the germline sequence, and a read error may be involved. The chain has TRBV6-2 or TRBV6-3 and TRBJ2-1; 11 positions agree with TRBD2. Germline V CDR1 and CDR2: MNHEY, SVGEGT. The CDR3 has 14 amino acids. CDR3 coding DNA: TGTACCGTCGGGACTAGCGGCGCCTACAATGAGGAGTTCTTT. It is translated as CTVGTSGAYNEEFF.

Concerning this clonotype itself: The CDR3 does not close with the conserved phenylalanine or tryptophan, likely indicating a read error. It is unclear where the CDR3 begins or ends on the DNA, so no DNA is shown, and the CDR3 is as TCRdb lists it. V and J are TRBV11-2 and TRBJ2-7; TRBD1, the D gene given by the table, was not confirmed from the DNA. The length of the CDR3 is 14 amino acids, counting both ends. The germline V gene has CDR1 SGHAT and CDR2 FQNNGV. The CDR3 loop reads CASSLEARGYEQCI.

About this clonotype: Here the CDR3 omits its conserved ending phenylalanine or tryptophan, so a read error is the likely source. It is unclear where the CDR3 begins or ends on the DNA, so no DNA is shown, and the CDR3 is as TCRdb lists it. The J gene is TRBJ2-7, the V gene TRBV11-2; the table names TRBD1, a call not compared with the DNA. The V gene's germline CDR1 is SGHAT and CDR2 FQNNGV. 15 amino acids form the CDR3, both terminal residues included. The CDR3 spells CAGTPLEAAHYEQYL.

To note about this clonotype: A much larger clone sits a single nucleotide away, making a read error possible. The rearrangement uses TRBV7-8 and TRBJ2-3; D remains unclear. CDR1 is SGHVS and CDR2 is FQNEAQ in the germline V gene. CDR3 size: 15 residues. The CDR3 DNA sequence: TGTGCCAGCAGCTTAATAAGGATGAGCATAGATACGCAGTATTTT. Translating gives CASSLIRMSIDTQYF.

Of note for this clonotype: Relative to the germline gene, one junction end is altered; a read error may explain this. This chain links TRBV4-2 with TRBJ2-7, with D tentatively TRBD2 (6 bases). The germline V gene encodes CDR1 LGHNA and CDR2 YNFKEQ. This CDR3 is built from 14 residues. The CDR3 here is CANSQERVSYERYF. In DNA form, the CDR3 reads TGTGCCAACAGCCAAGAGCGGGTCTCCTACGAGCGGTACTTC.